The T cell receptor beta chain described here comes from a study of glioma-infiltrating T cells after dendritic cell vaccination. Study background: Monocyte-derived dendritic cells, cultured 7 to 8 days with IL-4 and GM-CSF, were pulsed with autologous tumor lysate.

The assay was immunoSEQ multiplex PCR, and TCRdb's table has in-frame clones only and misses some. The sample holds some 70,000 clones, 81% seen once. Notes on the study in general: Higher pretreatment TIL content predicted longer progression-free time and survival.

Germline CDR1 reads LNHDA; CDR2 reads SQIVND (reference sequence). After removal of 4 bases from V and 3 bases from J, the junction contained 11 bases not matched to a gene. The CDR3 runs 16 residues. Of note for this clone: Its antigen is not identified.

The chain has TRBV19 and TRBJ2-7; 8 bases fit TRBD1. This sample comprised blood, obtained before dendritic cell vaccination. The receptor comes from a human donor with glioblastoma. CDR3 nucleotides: TGTGCCAGTAGTACCCCGCGGGACAGGTCGGACTACGAGCAGTACTTC. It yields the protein CASSTPRDRSDYEQYF.